This is a list of T cell receptor beta chains from one sample in a study of early T cells in non-severe SARS-CoV-2 infection. TCRdb re-called the 5' RACE reads through MiXCR, storing one row per CDR3 protein. The profile shows 50,000 to 65,000 distinct CDR3 sequences, about 9.1% of them singletons. The sample consisted of whole blood. These receptors came from an adult who was a healthcare worker with PCR-confirmed SARS-CoV-2 infection or an uninfected control (not recorded which). Both conserved end residues are part of each CDR3. A D gene is named only where the DNA matches it firmly. Clone size is given for some rows only: seen once, a few or many times, or a class if the clone is expanded.

size: few
D: -
J: TRBJ2-3
V: TRBV2
DNA: TGTGCCAGCACCGGGGGGCTCAACACAGATACGCAGTATTTT
CDR3: CASTGGLNTDTQYF

size: many
D: -
J: TRBJ2-2
V: TRBV11-2
DNA: TGTGCCAGCAGGAAGATGGGGAGCCCCGGGGAGCTGTTTTTT
CDR3: CASRKMGSPGELFF

size: few
D: -
J: TRBJ1-6
V: TRBV7-9
DNA: TGTGCCAGCAGCTCCGGTCAGGAAAATTCACCCCTCCACTTT
CDR3: CASSSGQENSPLHF

size: many
D: -
J: TRBJ2-5
V: TRBV20-1
DNA: TGCAGTGCTAGACAGCAAGAGACCCAGTACTTC
CDR3: CSARQQETQYF

size: many
D: -
J: TRBJ2-7
V: TRBV3-1
DNA: TGTGCCAGCAGCCTTCTTATATCTCCCCACGAGCAGTACTTC
CDR3: CASSLLISPHEQYF

size: -
D: TRBD2
J: TRBJ2-1
V: TRBV5-3
DNA: TGTGCCAGAAGGGACGGGACTAGCATGAATGAGCAGTTCTTC
CDR3: CARRDGTSMNEQFF

size: -
D: -
J: TRBJ2-1
V: TRBV2
DNA: TGTGCCAGCAGTGAAGCTAGCTTCTACAATGAGCAGTTCTTC
CDR3: CASSEASFYNEQFF

size: many
D: TRBD2
J: TRBJ2-1
V: TRBV29-1
DNA: TGCAGCGTTGACGGGACTACCTACAATGAGCAGTTCTTC
CDR3: CSVDGTTYNEQFF

size: many
D: -
J: TRBJ2-3
V: TRBV5-1
DNA: TGCGCCAGCACATCGGGTACTATCTTCGATACGCAGTATTTT
CDR3: CASTSGTIFDTQYF

size: many
D: -
J: TRBJ1-1
V: TRBV7-8
DNA: TGTGCCAGCAGCTTAGCTGTAGGGCAGTTTGACACTGAAGCTTTCTTT
CDR3: CASSLAVGQFDTEAFF

size: many
D: TRBD2
J: TRBJ2-4
V: TRBV12-3/TRBV12-4
DNA: TGTGCCAGCAGCCCCTCGGGGGGAAAAAACATTCAGTACTTC
CDR3: CASSPSGGKNIQYF

size: many
D: TRBD2
J: TRBJ2-3
V: TRBV11-2
DNA: TGTGCCAGCAGGTCCCTAGCGGGAGAGTTACCTACGCAGTATTTT
CDR3: CASRSLAGELPTQYF

size: many
D: -
J: TRBJ1-3
V: TRBV7-9
DNA: TGTGCCAGCAGCTTAGGCCTGGGAAGGCAGTCTGGAAACACCATATATTTT
CDR3: CASSLGLGRQSGNTIYF

size: many
D: -
J: TRBJ1-5
V: TRBV7-9
DNA: TGTGCCAGCAGCTTAGCGACGGATCAGCCCCAGCATTTT
CDR3: CASSLATDQPQHF

size: many
D: TRBD2
J: TRBJ2-1
V: TRBV2
DNA: TGTGCCAGCAGTGAACACCCCCTGGGACTAGCGGGGGGCCAGAGCTCCTACAATGAGCAGTTCTTC
CDR3: CASSEHPLGLAGGQSSYNEQFF

size: few
D: TRBD1
J: TRBJ2-7
V: TRBV6-2/TRBV6-3
DNA: TGTGCCAGCAGTTACATGGGACAGGGATCCGAGCAGTACTTC
CDR3: CASSYMGQGSEQYF

size: few
D: -
J: TRBJ2-6
V: TRBV10-3
DNA: TGTGCCATCAGTGAGTCCGGCCTCAATACTGCGGGGGCCAACGTCCTGACTTTC
CDR3: CAISESGLNTAGANVLTF

size: -
D: TRBD2
J: TRBJ2-7
V: TRBV7-9
DNA: TGTGCCAGCAGCACGATAGCGGGACGCCACGAGCAGTACTTC
CDR3: CASSTIAGRHEQYF

size: many
D: TRBD2
J: TRBJ2-3
V: TRBV6-2/TRBV6-3
DNA: TGTGCGATAGCGGGGGCCACAGATACGCAGTATTTT
CDR3: CAIAGATDTQYF

size: many
D: -
J: TRBJ2-1
V: TRBV9
DNA: TGTGCCAGCAGCGAGGGGTTCCCGGATGAGCAGTTCTTC
CDR3: CASSEGFPDEQFF

size: many
D: TRBD1
J: TRBJ2-3
V: TRBV6-5
DNA: TGTGCCAGCAGTTACGTAGGTCCGGGACAGGGGATAGATACGCAGTATTTT
CDR3: CASSYVGPGQGIDTQYF

size: many
D: TRBD2
J: TRBJ2-5
V: TRBV20-1
DNA: TGCAGTGCTCCAGCGGGAGGCTCAGAGACCCAGTACTTC
CDR3: CSAPAGGSETQYF

size: many
D: -
J: TRBJ1-6
V: TRBV7-2
DNA: TGTGCCAGCAGTCTTTCGAGTTCACCCCTCCACTTT
CDR3: CASSLSSSPLHF

size: many
D: -
J: TRBJ1-1
V: TRBV20-1
DNA: TGCAGTGGCCTTAATTGGGCGGACACTGAAGCTTTCTTT
CDR3: CSGLNWADTEAFF

size: -
D: -
J: TRBJ1-1
V: TRBV6-1
DNA: TGTGCCAGCAGTGAACGGGGAGGGGGAACTGAAGCTTTCTTT
CDR3: CASSERGGGTEAFF

size: many
D: -
J: TRBJ2-1
V: TRBV29-1
DNA: TGCAGCGTTGTCCTAGACCAGAGCTCCTACAATGAGCAGTTCTTC
CDR3: CSVVLDQSSYNEQFF

size: many
D: -
J: TRBJ1-1
V: TRBV7-2
DNA: TGTGCCAGCAGCTTAGCCGTGGGGTCGACTGAAGCTTTCTTT
CDR3: CASSLAVGSTEAFF

size: many
D: -
J: TRBJ2-1
V: TRBV19
DNA: TGTGCCAGTAGTACATCCGGGAGCCACAATGAGCAGTTCTTC
CDR3: CASSTSGSHNEQFF

size: -
D: TRBD1
J: TRBJ2-2
V: TRBV4-3
DNA: TGCGCCAGCAGTCCCGGGACAGCGGAAACCGGGGAGCTGTTTTTT
CDR3: CASSPGTAETGELFF

size: few
D: -
J: TRBJ2-7
V: TRBV7-2
DNA: TGTGCCAGCAGCCTGGGAAACGAGCAGTACTTC
CDR3: CASSLGNEQYF

size: few
D: TRBD2
J: TRBJ2-5
V: TRBV29-1
DNA: TGCAGCGTTGCCGGGGGACTAGCGGGAGACCTACAAGAGACCCAGTACTTC
CDR3: CSVAGGLAGDLQETQYF

size: many
D: TRBD2
J: TRBJ2-1
V: TRBV7-9
DNA: TGTGCCAGCAGCTCTGATGGCGGGAGGCTCTTACTGGATGAGCAGTTCTTC
CDR3: CASSSDGGRLLLDEQFF

size: many
D: TRBD2
J: TRBJ2-1
V: TRBV20-1
DNA: TGCAGTGCTAGTCTAGCGGCCTCCTACAATGAGCAGTTCTTC
CDR3: CSASLAASYNEQFF

size: few
D: -
J: TRBJ2-5
V: TRBV25-1
DNA: TGTGCCAGCAGTGAAGGGTCGGCCCGACGCGTAGAGACCCAGTACTTC
CDR3: CASSEGSARRVETQYF

size: -
D: TRBD1
J: TRBJ2-1
V: TRBV7-2
DNA: TGTGCCAGAGGGGGCAAGGCACCTTACAATGAGCAGTTCTTC
CDR3: CARGGKAPYNEQFF

size: many
D: TRBD1
J: TRBJ1-2
V: TRBV2
DNA: TGTGCCAGCAGGACAGGGGGCGGGGGCTATGGCTACACCTTC
CDR3: CASRTGGGGYGYTF

size: many
D: TRBD2
J: TRBJ2-3
V: TRBV20-1
DNA: TGCAGTGCTAAAGGCGGGGGAATCACAGATACGCAGTATTTT
CDR3: CSAKGGGITDTQYF

size: many
D: -
J: TRBJ2-7
V: TRBV19
DNA: TGTGCCAGTAAAGTCGCCAGCTCCTACGAGCAGTACTTC
CDR3: CASKVASSYEQYF

size: many
D: -
J: TRBJ1-1
V: TRBV19
DNA: TGTGCCAGTAGTCACCGGGGACCGAACACTGAAGCTTTCTTT
CDR3: CASSHRGPNTEAFF

size: many
D: -
J: TRBJ2-7
V: TRBV3-1
DNA: TGTGCCAGCAGCCAACTTTCAGACGAGCAGTACTTC
CDR3: CASSQLSDEQYF

size: many
D: TRBD2
J: TRBJ2-2
V: TRBV6-6
DNA: TGTGCCAGCAGGGATTCCGGGACTAGCGGGACGAACACCGGGGAGCTGTTTTTT
CDR3: CASRDSGTSGTNTGELFF

size: -
D: -
J: TRBJ2-5
V: TRBV6-2/TRBV6-3
DNA: TGTGCCAGCAGTCGGACCATTGGGGAGACCCAGTACTTC
CDR3: CASSRTIGETQYF

size: -
D: TRBD2
J: TRBJ2-1
V: TRBV19
DNA: TGTGCCAGTAGTATTAGCGGGAGGGCAGCCTACAATGAGCAGTTCTTC
CDR3: CASSISGRAAYNEQFF

size: -
D: TRBD1
J: TRBJ2-5
V: TRBV6-2/TRBV6-3
DNA: TGTGCCAGCAGAAGAATATCGGGACAGCAAGAGACCCAGTACTTC
CDR3: CASRRISGQQETQYF

size: -
D: -
J: TRBJ2-4
V: TRBV6-6
DNA: TGTGCCAGCAGCGTACAGGGAGTTAAAAACATTCAGTACTTC
CDR3: CASSVQGVKNIQYF

size: -
D: -
J: TRBJ2-1
V: TRBV6-2/TRBV6-3
DNA: TGTGCCAGCTTGGGGAGAGTCTACAATGAGCAGTTCTTC
CDR3: CASLGRVYNEQFF

size: many
D: TRBD1
J: TRBJ1-4
V: TRBV20-1
DNA: TGCAGTGCTCCGACAGGGGTGAATGAAAAACTGTTTTTT
CDR3: CSAPTGVNEKLFF

size: many
D: TRBD2
J: TRBJ2-5
V: TRBV7-9
DNA: TGTGCCAGCAGCTTCCCGACTAGCGGGAGTGGTGAGACCCAGTACTTC
CDR3: CASSFPTSGSGETQYF

size: many
D: -
J: TRBJ2-1
V: TRBV5-1
DNA: TGCGCCAGCAGCTCAGAGACGGGTGAGCAGTTCTTC
CDR3: CASSSETGEQFF

size: many
D: -
J: TRBJ1-1
V: TRBV3-1
DNA: TGTGCCAGCATCAGTCCCCACACTGAAGCTTTCTTT
CDR3: CASISPHTEAFF

size: few
D: -
J: TRBJ1-3
V: TRBV7-8
DNA: TGTGCCAGCAGCCCAGGCCGGGACTCTGGAAACACCATATATTTT
CDR3: CASSPGRDSGNTIYF

size: many
D: -
J: TRBJ1-2
V: TRBV3-1
DNA: TGTGCCAGCAGCCAAGCGGGTCAGGATGGTCCCACCTTC
CDR3: CASSQAGQDGPTF

size: -
D: TRBD2
J: TRBJ2-1
V: TRBV7-3
DNA: TGTGCCAGCAGGACCGGACTAGCGGGACACAATGAGCAGTTCTTC
CDR3: CASRTGLAGHNEQFF

size: -
D: -
J: TRBJ2-2
V: TRBV5-1
DNA: TGCGCCAGCAGCTTGGATTTCCGCACGCGAGCGAACACCGGGGAGCTGTTTTTT
CDR3: CASSLDFRTRANTGELFF